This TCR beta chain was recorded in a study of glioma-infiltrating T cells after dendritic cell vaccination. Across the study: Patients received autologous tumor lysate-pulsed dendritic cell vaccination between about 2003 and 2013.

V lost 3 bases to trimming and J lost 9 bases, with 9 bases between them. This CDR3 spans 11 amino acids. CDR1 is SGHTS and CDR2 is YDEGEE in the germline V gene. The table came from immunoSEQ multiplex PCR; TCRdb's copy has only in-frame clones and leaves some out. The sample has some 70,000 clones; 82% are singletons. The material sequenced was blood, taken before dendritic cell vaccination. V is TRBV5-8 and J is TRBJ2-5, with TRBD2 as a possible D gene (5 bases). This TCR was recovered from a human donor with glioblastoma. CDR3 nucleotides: TGTGCCAGCAGCTCCTTGGAGGCCCAGTACTTC. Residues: CASSSLEAQYF.